A selection of T cell receptor beta chains follows, all from one sample in a study of beta chain features in type 1 diabetes. TCRdb keeps only in-frame clones here, not all; method: immunoSEQ multiplex PCR. The sample lists around 330,000 clones, approximately 11% occurring once. Sequenced input: naive CD4+ T cells from blood. These receptors all stem from a woman aged 30 to 39 in good health. Both conserved end residues are part of each CDR3. The D gene is left open where the match is weak. Size tells how often a clone was seen (once, few, many) or the class of an expanded clone, and some rows leave it out.

j_call: TRBJ2-1; clone_size: few; d_call: TRBD2; v_call: TRBV7-9; cdr3_aa: CASSYFSYTGLANEQFF; cdr3_nt: TGTGCCAGCAGCTATTTCTCCTATACGGGACTAGCCAATGAGCAGTTCTTC
j_call: TRBJ2-2; clone_size: few; d_call: TRBD2; v_call: TRBV11-3; cdr3_aa: CASSPGGSGNKRELFF; cdr3_nt: TGTGCCAGCAGCCCTGGGGGTAGCGGGAATAAGAGGGAGCTGTTTTTT
j_call: TRBJ2-7; clone_size: -; d_call: TRBD2; v_call: TRBV27; cdr3_aa: CAREPSGPYEQYF; cdr3_nt: TGTGCCAGGGAGCCTAGCGGCCCCTACGAGCAGTACTTC
j_call: TRBJ2-1; clone_size: -; d_call: TRBD1; v_call: TRBV9; cdr3_aa: CASSVAQDRVPYNEQFF; cdr3_nt: TGTGCCAGCAGCGTAGCGCAGGACAGGGTCCCCTACAATGAGCAGTTCTTC
j_call: TRBJ2-3; clone_size: few; d_call: TRBD2; v_call: TRBV4-1; cdr3_aa: CASSQDGTSGRAADTQYF; cdr3_nt: TGCGCCAGCAGCCAAGATGGGACTAGCGGGAGGGCCGCAGATACGCAGTATTTT
j_call: TRBJ1-1; clone_size: few; d_call: -; v_call: TRBV19; cdr3_aa: CASEYNRENTEAFF; cdr3_nt: TGTGCCAGTGAATACAACAGAGAGAACACTGAAGCTTTCTTT
j_call: TRBJ1-5; clone_size: few; d_call: TRBD1; v_call: TRBV5-1; cdr3_aa: CASSLGGQGAGQPQHF; cdr3_nt: TGCGCCAGCAGCTTGGGAGGACAGGGGGCGGGACAGCCCCAGCATTTT
j_call: TRBJ2-7; clone_size: -; d_call: -; v_call: TRBV7-2; cdr3_aa: CASSFWAGDDEQYF; cdr3_nt: TGTGCCAGCAGCTTTTGGGCAGGGGACGACGAGCAGTACTTC
j_call: TRBJ1-1; clone_size: few; d_call: TRBD1; v_call: TRBV9; cdr3_aa: CASSVRTGGSEAFF; cdr3_nt: TGTGCCAGCAGCGTCCGGACAGGGGGCTCTGAAGCTTTCTTT
j_call: TRBJ2-1; clone_size: -; d_call: TRBD2; v_call: TRBV4-3; cdr3_aa: CASSQTGLAGSSSYNEQFF; cdr3_nt: TGCGCCAGCAGCCAAACGGGACTAGCGGGGAGTAGCTCCTACAATGAGCAGTTCTTC
j_call: TRBJ2-7; clone_size: -; d_call: TRBD2; v_call: TRBV5-1; cdr3_aa: CASSLRGGPYEQYF; cdr3_nt: TGCGCCAGCAGCTTGCGGGGAGGGCCCTACGAGCAGTACTTC
j_call: TRBJ1-5; clone_size: -; d_call: TRBD1; v_call: TRBV28; cdr3_aa: CASSEGGSLNQPQHF; cdr3_nt: TGTGCCAGCAGCGAAGGGGGCAGCTTGAATCAGCCCCAGCATTTT
j_call: TRBJ1-1; clone_size: -; d_call: TRBD1; v_call: TRBV29-1; cdr3_aa: CSVGDSSVNTEAFF; cdr3_nt: TGCAGCGTTGGGGACAGTAGTGTGAACACTGAAGCTTTCTTT
j_call: TRBJ2-3; clone_size: -; d_call: TRBD2; v_call: TRBV11-2; cdr3_aa: CASRPLTGLRTDTQYF; cdr3_nt: TGTGCCAGCAGACCCCTGACGGGACTACGCACAGATACGCAGTATTTT
j_call: TRBJ1-4; clone_size: -; d_call: -; v_call: TRBV5-1; cdr3_aa: CASSLGRATNEKLFF; cdr3_nt: TGCGCCAGCAGCTTGGGTCGTGCAACTAATGAAAAACTGTTTTTT
j_call: TRBJ1-4; clone_size: -; d_call: TRBD1; v_call: TRBV14; cdr3_aa: CASSQDLGQGGEKLFF; cdr3_nt: TGTGCCAGCAGCCAAGACCTAGGACAGGGGGGAGAAAAACTGTTTTTT
j_call: TRBJ2-7; clone_size: -; d_call: TRBD2; v_call: TRBV28; cdr3_aa: CASSSTSGPSYEQYF; cdr3_nt: TGTGCCAGCAGCTCGACTAGCGGACCCTCCTACGAGCAGTACTTC
j_call: TRBJ2-4; clone_size: few; d_call: -; v_call: TRBV28; cdr3_aa: CASSPPQLVKNIQYF; cdr3_nt: TGTGCCAGCAGTCCCCCACAGTTGGTCAAAAACATTCAGTACTTC
j_call: TRBJ2-1; clone_size: -; d_call: -; v_call: TRBV9; cdr3_aa: CASSVEWARYNEQFF; cdr3_nt: TGTGCCAGCAGCGTAGAGTGGGCGAGATACAATGAGCAGTTCTTC
j_call: TRBJ2-5; clone_size: -; d_call: TRBD1; v_call: TRBV7-2; cdr3_aa: CASSSGGETQYF; cdr3_nt: TGTGCCAGCAGCTCAGGGGGAGAGACCCAGTACTTC
j_call: TRBJ1-5; clone_size: few; d_call: -; v_call: TRBV29-1; cdr3_aa: CSVAPSEDQPQHF; cdr3_nt: TGCAGCGTTGCCCCAAGTGAGGATCAGCCCCAGCATTTT
j_call: TRBJ2-7; clone_size: -; d_call: TRBD2; v_call: TRBV25-1; cdr3_aa: CASSKTSGGSYEQYF; cdr3_nt: TGTGCCAGCAGTAAGACTAGCGGCGGCTCCTACGAGCAGTACTTC